A single sample is the source of the 24 T cell receptor beta chains below, sequenced in a study of shared clonotypes between healthy human individuals. Using immunoSEQ multiplex PCR, the repertoire was profiled, and TCRdb retains in-frame clones only, with some absent. The table has some 2.3 million clones, approximately 95% seen once. The specimen sequenced was naive CD4+ T cells from PBMCs. Subset indicated: CD45RA+ positively selected. The origin of the receptors is a man younger than 30 in good health. Some clones in this sample may be carry-over from other donors' samples.

CDR3 region: CASSPTGQANQPQHF. The DNA of the CDR3 is TGCGCCAGCAGCCCCACGGGACAGGCGAATCAGCCCCAGCATTTT. The J gene is TRBJ1-5, the V gene TRBV4-1; 8 nucleotides line up with TRBD1. CDR3 length: 15 amino acids. V lost 4 bases, J lost 4 bases, and 6 bases stayed unmatched. Germline V lookup: CDR1 MGHRA, CDR2 YSYEKL.

V gene TRBV25-1 combines with J gene TRBJ2-7, with D perhaps TRBD2 (5 bases). Per germline, CDR1 MGHDK and CDR2 SYGVNS. Trimming removed 10 bases from V and 1 base from J, with 17 bases in between. The CDR3 loop spans 14 amino acids. The CDR3 loop is CATQSGSLSYEQYF. The CDR3 DNA reads TGTGCCACCCAATCGGGGTCATTATCCTACGAGCAGTACTTC.

This chain joins TRBV5-1 and TRBJ2-2; tentatively, D is TRBD2 (5 bases). The CDR3 sequence is 14 residues long. V was cut by 8 bases and J by 0 bases, with 11 bases left in between. The V gene's germline CDR1 is SGHRS and CDR2 YFSETQ. The CDR3 nucleotides are TGCGCCAGTCAGACGGACTCGAACACCGGGGAGCTGTTTTTT. Protein product: CASQTDSNTGELFF.

The V call is TRBV29-1, the J call TRBJ2-1, with D perhaps assigned TRBD1 or TRBD2 (5 bases each). Germline V gene sequence: CDR1 SQVTM, CDR2 ANQGSEA. CDR3 length: 15 residues. Trimming removed 4 bases from V and 1 base from J, with 14 bases in between. The CDR3 sequence: CSVGPGPWSYNEQFF. CDR3 coding DNA: TGCAGCGTTGGGCCGGGGCCCTGGTCCTACAATGAGCAGTTCTTC.

The chain employs TRBV29-1 and TRBJ1-3; weak D call: TRBD1 (5 bases). Germline V gene sequence: CDR1 SQVTM, CDR2 ANQGSEA. This CDR3 comprises 12 residues. Trimming stripped 5 bases from V and 3 bases from J, with 8 bases between. For the CDR3, the DNA is TGCAGCGTTCAGACAGATGGAAACACCATATATTTT. This codes for CSVQTDGNTIYF. Complete variable domain (other parts from reference TRBV29-1 and TRBJ1-3): SAVISQKPSRDICQRGTSLTIQCQVDSQVTMMFWYRQQPGQSLTLIATANQGSEATYESGFVIDKFPISRPNLTFSTLTVSNMSPEDSSIYLCSVQTDGNTIYFGEGSWLTVV.

The chain recombines TRBV28 with TRBJ1-3; 8 bases are shared with TRBD1. V trimming: 4 bases; J trimming: 3 bases; junction bases outside the gene matches: 5. CDR1 and CDR2 (germline): MDHEN, SYDVKM. The CDR3 loop spans 15 amino acids. This CDR3 reads CASSSPGGNGNTIYF. Here the CDR3 DNA reads TGTGCCAGCAGTTCGCCAGGGGGCAATGGAAACACCATATATTTT.

This clone was recorded once. The chain couples TRBV7-9 to TRBJ1-4, with unresolved D. CDR1 SEHNR and CDR2 FQNEAQ come from the germline V gene (reference sequence). V dropped 1 base and J dropped 4 bases, with 10 bases sitting between them. CDR3 size: 15 residues. The CDR3 DNA follows: TGTGCCAGCAGCTTAGTGGGGATTAGTAATGAAAAACTGTTTTTT. Amino acids: CASSLVGISNEKLFF.

This clone was recorded only once. This sequence joins TRBV4-1 and TRBJ1-1; the D is unclear. Germline loops: CDR1 MGHRA, CDR2 YSYEKL. V was clipped by 4 bases and J by 1 base, with 16 bases between them. This CDR3 is built from 16 residues. The chain's CDR3 is CASSRQGMKTNTEAFF. The CDR3, as DNA: TGCGCCAGCAGCCGTCAAGGGATGAAAACGAACACTGAAGCTTTCTTT.

In regard to this clone: Other DNA sequences of this sample code for an identical CDR3. The chain uses TRBV5-4 and TRBJ1-2; D might be TRBD1 (5 bases). Germline loops: CDR1 SGHNT, CDR2 YYREEE (reference sequence). CDR3 length equals 13 residues. The V end lost 0 bases, the J end lost 4 bases, and 7 bases lay between the germline ends. Here the CDR3 reads CASSLGQLYGYTF. In DNA form, the CDR3 reads TGTGCCAGCAGCTTGGGACAGCTCTATGGCTACACCTTC.

The J gene is TRBJ1-1, the V gene TRBV7-6; D gene ambiguous. The CDR3 extends over 15 amino acids. Trimming took 5 bases from V and 1 from J, leaving 14 bases between them. Germline V gene data show CDR1 as SGHVS and CDR2 as FNYEAQ. CDR3 region: CASSPRGRENTEAFF. For the CDR3, the DNA is TGTGCCAGCAGCCCTCGAGGGCGGGAGAACACTGAAGCTTTCTTT.

The chain combines TRBV10-2 with TRBJ2-2; a weak D match, TRBD1 (5 bases). Germline values: CDR1 WSHSY, CDR2 SAAADI. Trimming removed 2 bases from V and 6 bases from J, with 10 bases in between. This CDR3 contains 14 residues. The CDR3 DNA follows: TGCGCCAGCAGTGAGCTAGGGGCCTCCGGGGAGCTGTTTTTT. Protein: CASSELGASGELFF.

The genes are TRBV4-3 and TRBJ1-4, with unresolved D. The CDR3 loop spans 17 amino acids. Trimming left V 2 bases short and J 0 bases short, with 13 bases between. Germline-derived CDR1 and CDR2 are LGHNA and YSLEER. The CDR3 loop reads CASSQLPGQTTNEKLFF. CDR3 sequence (DNA): TGCGCCAGCAGCCAACTACCGGGTCAGACAACTAATGAAAAACTGTTTTTT.

The chain joins TRBV29-1 to TRBJ2-5; D may be TRBD1 (6 bases). The V gene's germline CDR1 is SQVTM and CDR2 ANQGSEA. The V end lost 0 bases, the J end lost 5 bases, and 13 bases lay between the germline ends. The CDR3 extends over 14 amino acids. The CDR3 bases are TGCAGCGTTGAAGAGACAGGAGTCCGGGAGACCCAGTACTTC. Amino acids: CSVEETGVRETQYF. The whole variable domain, filled in from reference TRBV29-1 and TRBJ2-5, reads SAVISQKPSRDICQRGTSLTIQCQVDSQVTMMFWYRQQPGQSLTLIATANQGSEATYESGFVIDKFPISRPNLTFSTLTVSNMSPEDSSIYLCSVEETGVRETQYFGPGTRLLVL.

The rearrangement joins TRBV6-5 to TRBJ1-5; D remains ambiguous. With 5 bases removed from V and 7 bases from J, the gap between germline ends came to 12 bases. CDR1 MNHEY and CDR2 SVGAGI come from the germline V gene. The CDR3 covers 13 residues. CDR3 in amino acids: CASSLGPDQPQHF. The CDR3 bases are TGTGCCAGCAGTCTAGGCCCGGACCAGCCCCAGCATTTT.

This clone was counted a single time. The CDR3 sequence is CASSRDLNEQFF. The CDR3 bases are TGTGCCAGCAGCCGGGACCTCAATGAGCAGTTCTTC. The chain couples TRBV7-9 to TRBJ2-1; the D call may be TRBD1 or TRBD2 (5 bases each). The V gene lost 5 bases and the J gene lost 6 bases, with 8 bases spanning the gap. CDR3 length: 12 residues. Germline loops: CDR1 SEHNR, CDR2 FQNEAQ (reference sequence).

The V gene is TRBV7-2, the J gene TRBJ2-7; 8 bases align to TRBD1. The V gene end was trimmed by 7 bases and the J gene end by 10 bases; junction bases not matched to a gene: 12. The CDR3 has 13 residues. The germline V gene has CDR1 SGHTA and CDR2 FQGNSA. The CDR3 reads CASTPETGETQYF. The DNA of the CDR3 is TGTGCCAGCACCCCCGAGACAGGGGAAACCCAGTACTTC.

This chain connects TRBV11-2 to TRBJ1-4; a possible D gene is TRBD1 (6 bases). This CDR3 is 16 amino acids long. Looked up from germline, CDR1 is SGHAT and CDR2 is FQNNGV. Trimming removed 2 bases at V and 2 bases at J, with 12 bases between. The CDR3 bases are TGTGCCAGCAGCTTACTTCAGGGGCACACTAATGAAAAACTGTTTTTT. Protein product: CASSLLQGHTNEKLFF.

This clone was observed a single time. The genes are TRBV9 and TRBJ2-2; D gene uncertain. V shed 0 bases and J shed 0 bases, with 9 bases lying between them. This CDR3 is built from 16 residues. CDR1 SGDLS and CDR2 YYNGEE come from the germline V gene. For the CDR3, the DNA is TGTGCCAGCAGCGTAGCGGCGTATGCGAACACCGGGGAGCTGTTTTTT. Encoded protein: CASSVAAYANTGELFF.

This clone showed up just a few times. The chain recombines TRBV28 with TRBJ1-5; D might be TRBD1 (5 bases). The germline V and J ends were trimmed by 2 bases and 2 bases, with 13 bases remaining between them. CDR1 is MDHEN, CDR2 SYDVKM, per germline. This CDR3 spans 16 amino acids. This chain's CDR3 is CASSLGQGSGNQPQHF. The CDR3 region has the DNA TGTGCCAGCAGTTTAGGGCAGGGTTCAGGCAATCAGCCCCAGCATTTT.

This chain joins TRBV28 and TRBJ1-5; the D gene is possibly TRBD1 (6 bases). V was pared by 10 bases and J by 3 bases, with 16 bases between. This CDR3 spans 14 amino acids. CDR1 and CDR2 from the germline V gene are MDHEN and SYDVKM. The CDR3, as DNA: TGTGCCAACGGGAGGGGGGGCTCCAATCAGCCCCAGCATTTT. Protein product: CANGRGGSNQPQHF.

On this clone itself: One end of the junction does not line up with germline, which may come from a read error. V and J are TRBV25-1 and TRBJ2-5; D ambiguous. This CDR3 region has 15 residues. The germline CDR1 and CDR2 sequences are MGHDK and SYGVNS. The chain's CDR3 is CASSEFRAGTETQYF. The CDR3 region has the DNA TGTGCCAGCAGCGAATTTAGGGCAGGTACAGAGACCCAGTACTTC. Looking up the rest from reference TRBV25-1 and TRBJ2-5 gives the full variable domain: EADIYQTPRYLVIGTGKKITLECSQTMGHDKMYWYQQDPGMELHLIHYSYGVNSTEKGDLSSESTVSRIRTEHFPLTLESARPSHTSQYLCASSEFRAGTETQYFGPGTRLLVL.

This clone appeared a single time. The sample carries other DNA sequences with the same CDR3. V is TRBV6-1 and J is TRBJ2-7; TRBD1 matches at 11 bases. Germline V gene data show CDR1 as MNHNS and CDR2 as SASEGT. J was trimmed by 2 bases and V by 6 bases; bases with no gene match: 3. CDR3 length: 14 amino acids. The CDR3 coding sequence is TGTGCCAGCAGCTTGGACAGGGGGCCCTACGAGCAGTACTTC. It encodes CASSLDRGPYEQYF.

V gene TRBV6-5 combines with J gene TRBJ2-1; TRBD2 agrees at 8 bases. Germline values: CDR1 MNHEY, CDR2 SVGAGI. With 0 bases clipped from V and 8 bases from J, the junction kept 6 bases outside the gene matches. This CDR3 spans 15 amino acids. The CDR3 bases are TGTGCCAGCAGTTACTCGTCAGCGGGAGTCTATGAGCAGTTCTTC. As protein: CASSYSSAGVYEQFF.

The CDR3 region has the DNA TGTGCCAGCAGCTTGGGACTAGCGGGAGCTGCCCAAGAGACCCAGTACTTC. Its protein is CASSLGLAGAAQETQYF. The chain joins TRBV5-4 to TRBJ2-5; TRBD2 matches 12 bases. This CDR3 has 17 residues. V shed 0 bases and J 1 base; nucleotides not matched to a gene: 4. Germline V lookup: CDR1 SGHNT, CDR2 YYREEE (reference sequence).